Following are 21 T cell receptor beta chains from one sample sequenced in a study of T-cell reconstitution after alpha-beta-depleted transplantation in children. Unique molecular identifiers were built into the TCRbeta library. TCRdb re-derived calls from the PCR reads in MiXCR, one entry per CDR3 protein. The sample holds approximately 640,000 distinct CDR3 sequences; approximately 17% are singletons and the top ten take 1.1%. Specimen: PBMCs from the stem cell graft donor, collected from the stem cell graft. The receptors stem from a human donor who donated a stem cell graft to a child with acute myeloid leukemia.

V is TRBV6-1 and J is TRBJ1-5, with TRBD1 identical over 8 bases. Germline V gene lookup returns CDR1 MNHNS and CDR2 SASEGT. Germline trimming cut 0 bases from V and 4 bases from J; bases unmatched to any gene: 5. The CDR3 has 16 residues. The CDR3 DNA is TGTGCCAGCAGTGAAGCGATCGGGACAGGTAATCAGCCCCAGCATTTT. The encoded protein is CASSEAIGTGNQPQHF.

This clonotype showed up many times. V gene TRBV12-3 or TRBV12-4 combines with J gene TRBJ1-1, with unresolved D. The CDR3 loop spans 13 amino acids. Trimming removed 3 bases at V and 1 base at J, with 6 bases between. The CDR3 DNA follows: TGTGCCAGCAGTTTTTCAGCGAACACTGAAGCTTTCTTT. Its protein product is CASSFSANTEAFF.

This clonotype was recorded many times. This sequence joins TRBV29-1 and TRBJ1-4; D perhaps matches TRBD1 (6 bases). The ends were cut back, 4 bases at V and 5 bases at J, with 11 bases in the middle. CDR1 SQVTM and CDR2 ANQGSEA come from the germline V gene. This CDR3 spans 13 amino acids. The CDR3, as DNA: TGCAGCGTTGCGGGAGGGGGGAATGAAAAACTGTTTTTT. Translated: CSVAGGGNEKLFF. Looking up the rest from reference TRBV29-1 and TRBJ1-4 gives the full variable domain: SAVISQKPSRDICQRGTSLTIQCQVDSQVTMMFWYRQQPGQSLTLIATANQGSEATYESGFVIDKFPISRPNLTFSTLTVSNMSPEDSSIYLCSVAGGGNEKLFFGSGTQLSVL.

This chain uses TRBV28 with TRBJ2-7; D is possibly TRBD1 (6 bases). The CDR3 is 15 residues long. Germline V gene sequence: CDR1 MDHEN, CDR2 SYDVKM. The V and J ends lost 5 bases and 2 bases respectively, with 16 bases between them. The CDR3 coding sequence is TGTGCCAGCAGTATGACAGGACAGCCACCCTACGAGCAGTACTTC. This sequence encodes CASSMTGQPPYEQYF.

The V and J genes are TRBV28 and TRBJ2-2; D gene uncertain. The CDR3 runs to 14 residues. Trimming stripped 7 bases from V and 0 bases from J, with 9 bases between. Per the germline V gene, CDR1 is MDHEN and CDR2 is SYDVKM. CDR3 DNA sequence: TGTGCCAGCATCAGAGGATCGAACACCGGGGAGCTGTTTTTT. Translating it yields CASIRGSNTGELFF.

This chain connects TRBV7-8 to TRBJ2-3; 15 bases align to TRBD2. V lost 5 bases and J lost 8; bases outside the gene matches: 8. The CDR3 is 16 amino acids. Germline V lookup: CDR1 SGHVS, CDR2 FQNEAQ. The CDR3 nucleotides are TGTGCCAGCAGCCTAGGGACTAGCGGGGGGTCGTTTACGCAGTATTTT. Translation gives CASSLGTSGGSFTQYF.

This clonotype has a handful of counts. A junction end diverges from the germline sequence, so it may reflect a read error. V is TRBV20-1 and J is TRBJ1-5, with 8 bases fitting TRBD1. The CDR3 runs 17 residues. Germline V gene lookup returns CDR1 DFQATT and CDR2 SNEGSKA (reference sequence). The CDR3 here is CCARPGTGSRSNQPQHF. The CDR3 DNA is TGCTGTGCTAGACCCGGGACAGGTTCCCGCTCCAATCAGCCCCAGCATTTT.

The rearrangement uses TRBV25-1 and TRBJ1-6, with a possible D match to TRBD1 (6 bases). The CDR3 contains 15 residues. Germline V gene lookup returns CDR1 MGHDK and CDR2 SYGVNS. Trimming pared 4 bases from V and 0 bases from J, leaving 7 bases between. CDR3: CASSGQDSYNSPLHF. DNA of the CDR3: TGTGCCAGCAGTGGACAGGACTCCTATAATTCACCCCTCCACTTT.

For the CDR3, the DNA is TGCAGTGCTAGAGGGATCTACACGGGAGAGACCCAGTACTTC. It yields the protein CSARGIYTGETQYF. J is TRBJ2-5 and V is TRBV20-1; D unresolved. V lost 1 base to trimming and J lost 4 bases, with 13 bases between them. Germline CDR1 reads DFQATT; CDR2 reads SNEGSKA (reference sequence). CDR3 length: 14 residues.

The chain couples TRBV4-3 to TRBJ2-1; perhaps TRBD2 as D (5 bases). The germline CDR1 and CDR2 sequences are LGHNA and YSLEER. V lost 4 bases and J 8 bases, leaving 12 bases between the germline ends. The CDR3 runs 13 residues. The CDR3 bases are TGCGCCAGCAGCCCCTCGACTAACCATGAGCAGTTCTTC. Translating gives CASSPSTNHEQFF.

This clonotype was seen many times. CDR3 amino acids: CASSSDREAFF. The CDR3 DNA sequence: TGTGCCAGCAGCTCGGACAGAGAAGCTTTCTTT. The V gene is TRBV13, the J gene TRBJ1-1, with D perhaps TRBD1 (6 bases). This CDR3 has 11 amino acids. CDR1 and CDR2 (germline): PRHDT, FYEKMQ (reference sequence). V gave up 4 bases and J gave up 8 bases, with 8 bases separating them.

The table lists this clonotype with a few counts. J is TRBJ1-1 and V is TRBV20-1; D not certain. The CDR3 has 16 residues. V was cut by 5 bases and J by 0 bases, with 19 bases left in between. Germline V CDR1 and CDR2: DFQATT, SNEGSKA (reference sequence). The chain's CDR3 is CSAHKQLIILNTEAFF. In nucleotides, the CDR3 is TGCAGTGCTCACAAACAGTTAATTATATTGAACACTGAAGCTTTCTTT.

The chain couples TRBV7-8 to TRBJ2-7; tentatively, D is TRBD1 (6 bases). The CDR3 has 14 residues. Germline V gene lookup returns CDR1 SGHVS and CDR2 FQNEAQ. Trimming took 5 bases from V and 0 from J, leaving 11 bases between them. CDR3 bases: TGTGCCAGCAGCCCCGGACAGCGCTCCTACGAGCAGTACTTC. Translating gives CASSPGQRSYEQYF.

This clonotype was observed many times. The V call is TRBV20-1, the J call TRBJ1-5; 10 bases match TRBD1. The CDR3 is 14 amino acids. J was trimmed by 2 bases and V by 3 bases; bases with no gene match: 1. CDR1 and CDR2 (germline): DFQATT, SNEGSKA (reference sequence). The CDR3 bases are TGCAGTGCTAGCGGGACAGGGGGCAATCAGCCCCAGCATTTT. This sequence encodes CSASGTGGNQPQHF.

This clonotype has at least ten counts. The chain employs TRBV20-1 and TRBJ1-1; D gene ambiguous. The CDR3 extends over 11 amino acids. Trimming stripped 6 bases from V and 2 bases from J, with 7 bases between. Germline V gene lookup returns CDR1 DFQATT and CDR2 SNEGSKA (reference sequence). This CDR3 reads CSARSNTEAFF. In DNA, the CDR3 is TGCAGTGCCCGATCTAACACTGAAGCTTTCTTT.

The V gene is TRBV29-1, the J gene TRBJ2-1, with no clear D. V lost 3 bases, J lost 7 bases, and 16 bases lay in between. CDR1 SQVTM and CDR2 ANQGSEA come from the germline V gene. The length of the CDR3 is 14 residues. The CDR3 here is CSVEGLTRVNEQFF. The CDR3 bases are TGCAGCGTTGAGGGCCTAACGCGCGTTAATGAGCAGTTCTTC.

This clonotype was observed a handful of times. The chain employs TRBV6-5 and TRBJ1-1; 7 positions agree with TRBD1. The CDR3 has 17 residues. Trimming at V came to 0 bases and at J to 0 bases, leaving 7 bases not matched to a gene. Per germline, CDR1 MNHEY and CDR2 SVGAGI. The CDR3 DNA reads as TGTGCCAGCAGTTACTCGACAGGGTTGGGCATGAACACTGAAGCTTTCTTT. Protein product: CASSYSTGLGMNTEAFF.

This clonotype was counted at least ten times. The chain links TRBV13 to TRBJ2-1; a weak D match, TRBD2 (6 bases). Germline CDR1 reads PRHDT; CDR2 reads FYEKMQ (reference sequence). The CDR3 totals 15 residues. V gave up 5 bases and J gave up 4 bases, with 15 bases separating them. In DNA form, the CDR3 reads TGTGCCAGCAGCCGTGGGACTGGAGGGTACAATGAGCAGTTCTTC. This codes for CASSRGTGGYNEQFF.

At least ten counts were recorded for this clonotype. The V gene is TRBV12-3 or TRBV12-4, the J gene TRBJ1-1; D gene ambiguous. The CDR3 sequence is 13 residues long. Trimming stripped 4 bases from V and 5 bases from J, with 11 bases between. CDR3 loop: CASSWPWDTEAFF. The CDR3 DNA is TGTGCCAGCAGTTGGCCGTGGGATACTGAAGCTTTCTTT.

This chain joins TRBV7-2 and TRBJ2-1; D might be TRBD1 (6 bases). The ends were cut back, 5 bases at V and 7 bases at J, with 12 bases in the middle. The CDR3 has 13 residues. CDR1 is SGHTA, CDR2 FQGNSA, per germline. The CDR3 nucleotides read TGTGCCAGCAGCCAGGGGAGAAATAATGAGCAGTTCTTC. It specifies CASSQGRNNEQFF.

Worth noting for this clonotype: A much larger clonotype is one base distant, so this may be a read error. The chain joins TRBV20-1 to TRBJ2-7; D remains ambiguous. CDR3 length: 15 residues. Germline CDR1 DFQATT, CDR2 SNEGSKA (reference sequence). CDR3 loop: CSASPTVLPLYDQYF. The CDR3 DNA follows: TGCAGTGCTAGTCCAACAGTTCTCCCACTCTACGACCAGTACTTC.